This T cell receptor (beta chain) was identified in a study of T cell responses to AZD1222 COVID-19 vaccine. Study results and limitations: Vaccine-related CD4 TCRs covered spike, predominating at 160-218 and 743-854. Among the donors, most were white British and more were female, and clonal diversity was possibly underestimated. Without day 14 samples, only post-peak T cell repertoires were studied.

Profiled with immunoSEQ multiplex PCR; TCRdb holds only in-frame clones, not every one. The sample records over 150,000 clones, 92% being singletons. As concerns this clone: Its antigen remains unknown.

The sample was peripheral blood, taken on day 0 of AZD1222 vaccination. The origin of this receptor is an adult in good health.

The CDR3: CASSIGVNQPQHF. The DNA of the CDR3 is TGTGCCAGCAGTATAGGGGTGAATCAGCCCCAGCATTTT. V gene TRBV2 combines with J gene TRBJ1-5; D is possibly TRBD1 (5 bases). V shed 5 bases and J shed 4 bases, with 9 bases lying between them. Germline V gives CDR1 SNHLY, CDR2 FYNNEI. CDR3 length: 13 amino acids.